This entry is about one T cell receptor (beta chain). The sample is drawn from a study of cytomegalovirus exposure and HLA in healthy donors. Trimming took off 0 bases at V and 0 bases at J, with 9 bases between the two ends. Germline values: CDR1 SGDLS, CDR2 YYNGEE. The CDR3 runs to 16 residues. The study ran its PCR with 60 Vbeta and 13 Jbeta primers. Here immunoSEQ multiplex PCR was the method, and the copy in TCRdb shows in-frame clones only, minus some. The sample has about 160,000 clones; around 82% are singletons. Sequencing input: PBMCs. The TCR comes from a man in his fifties or sixties in good health and CMV-seropositive. The V gene is TRBV9, the J gene TRBJ1-4; D unclear. The CDR3 sequence: CASSVASTSTNEKLFF. CDR3 DNA: TGTGCCAGCAGCGTAGCGTCGACATCAACTAATGAAAAACTGTTTTTT.